This TCR beta chain was sequenced in a study of OX40 agonist ivuxolimab in advanced cancers. Whole-study results and caveats: Expanded clones were, on average, more numerous among CD8+ T cells than CD4+.

TCRdb's table, derived via immunoSEQ multiplex PCR, lists solely in-frame clones and lacks some. The data hold over 25,000 clones, with approximately 78% observed a single time. Systemic immunosuppression or a history of autoimmune disease excluded patients. About this clone: Its antigen is unknown.

Between the trimmed V and J ends, which lost 3 bases and 0 bases, there was a span of 7 bases. The CDR3 loop spans 15 amino acids. The germline V gene encodes CDR1 SGHRS and CDR2 YFSETQ. The receptor comes from an adult with an advanced solid tumor such as melanoma, head and neck, liver or kidney cancer. The sequenced sample was CD4+ or CD8+ T cells sorted from blood, obtained in a trial of the OX40 agonist ivuxolimab. The chain links TRBV5-1 to TRBJ2-6; D remains unclear. The CDR3 spells CASSSTSSGANVLTF. In DNA form, the CDR3 reads TGCGCCAGCAGCTCAACGAGCTCTGGGGCCAACGTCCTGACTTTC.